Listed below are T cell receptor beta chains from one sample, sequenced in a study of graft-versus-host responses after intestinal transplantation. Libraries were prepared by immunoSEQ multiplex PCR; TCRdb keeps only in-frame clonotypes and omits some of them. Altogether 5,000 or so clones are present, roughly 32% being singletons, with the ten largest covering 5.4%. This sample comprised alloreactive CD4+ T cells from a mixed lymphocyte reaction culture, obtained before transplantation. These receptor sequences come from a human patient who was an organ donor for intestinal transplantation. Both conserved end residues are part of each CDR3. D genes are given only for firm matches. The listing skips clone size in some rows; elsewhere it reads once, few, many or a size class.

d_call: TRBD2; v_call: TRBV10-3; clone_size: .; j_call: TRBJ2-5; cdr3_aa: CAISAGGQETQYF; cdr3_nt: TGTGCCATCAGTGCGGGAGGGCAAGAGACCCAGTACTTC
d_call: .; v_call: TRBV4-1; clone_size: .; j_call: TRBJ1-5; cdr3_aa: CASSQEGEGTGQPQHF; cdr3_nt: TGCGCCAGCAGCCAAGAAGGGGAAGGCACTGGGCAGCCCCAGCATTTT
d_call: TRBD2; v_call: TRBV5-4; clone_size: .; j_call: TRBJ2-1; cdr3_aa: CASSLVSGGASEQFF; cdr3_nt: TGTGCCAGCAGCTTGGTCAGCGGGGGGGCGTCTGAGCAGTTCTTC
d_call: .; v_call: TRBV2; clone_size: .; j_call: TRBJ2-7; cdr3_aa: CASGGAGDRGGYEQYF; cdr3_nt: TGTGCCAGCGGTGGGGCGGGAGACAGGGGTGGGTACGAGCAGTACTTC
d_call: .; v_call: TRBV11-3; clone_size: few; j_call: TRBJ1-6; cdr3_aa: CASSDRDHNSPLHF; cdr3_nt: TGTGCCAGCAGCGACCGGGACCATAATTCACCCCTCCACTTT
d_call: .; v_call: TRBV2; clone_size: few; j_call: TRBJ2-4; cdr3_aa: CASSEPGVGAKNIQYF; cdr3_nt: TGTGCCAGCAGTGAACCGGGTGTCGGGGCCAAAAACATTCAGTACTTC
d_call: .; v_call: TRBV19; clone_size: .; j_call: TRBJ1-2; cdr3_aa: CASSIGGTKYGYTF; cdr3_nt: TGTGCCAGTAGTATAGGCGGGACAAAATATGGCTACACCTTC
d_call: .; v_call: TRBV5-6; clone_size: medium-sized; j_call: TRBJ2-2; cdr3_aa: CASSSKYTGELFF; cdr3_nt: TGTGCCAGCAGCTCCAAATACACCGGGGAGCTGTTTTTT
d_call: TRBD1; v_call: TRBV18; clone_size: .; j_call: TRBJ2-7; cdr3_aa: CASSSWTGEQYF; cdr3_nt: TGTGCCAGCTCATCATGGACAGGCGAGCAGTACTTC
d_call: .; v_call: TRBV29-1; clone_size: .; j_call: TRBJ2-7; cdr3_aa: CSVFRGGGTYEQYF; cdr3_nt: TGCAGCGTCTTCCGAGGAGGCGGTACCTACGAGCAGTACTTC
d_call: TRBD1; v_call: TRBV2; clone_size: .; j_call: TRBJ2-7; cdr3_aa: CASSAGQGYYEQYF; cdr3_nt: TGTGCCAGCAGTGCCGGACAGGGGTACTACGAGCAGTACTTC
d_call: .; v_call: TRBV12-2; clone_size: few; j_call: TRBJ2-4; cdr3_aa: CASRYRQGAKNIQYF; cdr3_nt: TGTGCAAGTCGCTATAGACAGGGGGCCAAAAACATTCAGTACTTC
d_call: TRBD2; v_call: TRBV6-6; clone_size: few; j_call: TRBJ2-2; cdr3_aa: CASSKSGRPTGELFF; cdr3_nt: TGTGCCAGCAGTAAGAGCGGGAGGCCCACCGGGGAGCTGTTTTTT
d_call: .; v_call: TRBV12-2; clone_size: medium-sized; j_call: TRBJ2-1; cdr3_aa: CASRPGQGYNEQFF; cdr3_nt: TGTGCAAGTCGCCCCGGACAGGGGTACAATGAGCAGTTCTTC
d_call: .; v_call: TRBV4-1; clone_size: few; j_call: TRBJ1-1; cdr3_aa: CASSLRSRDLEAFF; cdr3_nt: TGCGCCAGCAGCCTAAGATCCCGGGACCTTGAAGCTTTCTTT
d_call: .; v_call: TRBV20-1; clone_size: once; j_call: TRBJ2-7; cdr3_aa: CSAREIRDWYF; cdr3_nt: TGCAGTGCTAGAGAGATAAGAGACTGGTACTTC
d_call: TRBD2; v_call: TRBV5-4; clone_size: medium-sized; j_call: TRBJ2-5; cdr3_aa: CASSLREVVQETQYF; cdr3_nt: TGTGCCAGCAGCTTGCGGGAGGTAGTCCAAGAGACCCAGTACTTC
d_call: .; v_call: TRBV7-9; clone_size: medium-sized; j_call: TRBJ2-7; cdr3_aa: CASSLAGGYEQYF; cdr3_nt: TGTGCCAGCAGCTTAGCAGGGGGCTACGAGCAGTACTTC
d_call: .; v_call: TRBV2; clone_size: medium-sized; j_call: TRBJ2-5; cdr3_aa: CASAGETQYF; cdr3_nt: TGTGCCAGCGCAGGAGAGACCCAGTACTTC
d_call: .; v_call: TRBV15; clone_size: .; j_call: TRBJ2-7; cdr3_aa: CATSRGHSYEQYF; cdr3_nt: TGTGCCACCAGCAGAGGACACTCCTACGAGCAGTACTTC
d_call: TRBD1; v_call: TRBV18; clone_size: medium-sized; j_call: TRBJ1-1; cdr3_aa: CASSEQGALGEAFF; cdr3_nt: TGTGCCAGCTCGGAACAGGGGGCGCTGGGTGAAGCTTTCTTT
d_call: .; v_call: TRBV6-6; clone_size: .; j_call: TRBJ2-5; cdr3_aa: CASRSRRVIQETQYF; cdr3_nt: TGTGCCAGCAGGTCCCGACGAGTTATACAAGAGACCCAGTACTTC
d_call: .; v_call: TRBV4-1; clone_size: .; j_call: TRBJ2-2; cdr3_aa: CASSQFGGGRSPFINTGELFF; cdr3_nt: TGCGCCAGCAGCCAATTTGGTGGGGGCCGGTCGCCCTTCATCAACACCGGGGAGCTGTTTTTT
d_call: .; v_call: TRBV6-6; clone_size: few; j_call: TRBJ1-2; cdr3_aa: CASSYAPVTGSGYTF; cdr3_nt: TGTGCCAGCAGTTATGCGCCCGTGACAGGCAGCGGCTACACCTTC
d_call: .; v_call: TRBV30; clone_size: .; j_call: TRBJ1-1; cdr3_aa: CAWSVWGNTEAFF; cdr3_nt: TGTGCCTGGAGTGTATGGGGTAACACTGAAGCTTTCTTT
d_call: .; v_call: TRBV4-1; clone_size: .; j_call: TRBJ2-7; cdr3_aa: CASSQEGGLTYEQYF; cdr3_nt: TGCGCCAGCAGCCAAGAAGGGGGACTAACCTACGAGCAGTACTTC
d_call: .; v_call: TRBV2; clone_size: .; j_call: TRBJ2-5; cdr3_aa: CASSPGPRGETQYF; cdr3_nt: TGTGCCAGCAGTCCTGGCCCAAGGGGAGAGACCCAGTACTTC
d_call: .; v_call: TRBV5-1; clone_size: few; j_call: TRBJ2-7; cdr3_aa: CASSLLPGSYEQYF; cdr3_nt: TGCGCCAGCAGCTTGCTACCAGGGTCCTACGAGCAGTACTTC
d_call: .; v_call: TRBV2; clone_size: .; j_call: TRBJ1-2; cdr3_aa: CASRGFGYTF; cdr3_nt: TGTGCCAGCAGGGGTTTTGGCTACACCTTC
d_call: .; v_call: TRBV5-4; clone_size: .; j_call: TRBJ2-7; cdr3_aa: CASSEEWATLKYF; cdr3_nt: TGTGCCAGCAGCGAAGAGTGGGCGACCCTGAAGTACTTC
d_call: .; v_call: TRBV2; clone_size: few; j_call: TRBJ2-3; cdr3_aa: CASSADLTPRTDTQYF; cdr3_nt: TGTGCCAGCAGTGCAGACTTAACACCACGGACAGATACGCAGTATTTT
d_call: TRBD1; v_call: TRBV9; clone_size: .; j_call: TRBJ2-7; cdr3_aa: CASSTSGTGYEQYF; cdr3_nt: TGTGCCAGCAGCACCTCCGGGACAGGTTACGAGCAGTACTTC
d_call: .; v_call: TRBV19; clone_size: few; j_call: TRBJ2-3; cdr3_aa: CASSIRPAGAGGDTQYF; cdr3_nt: TGTGCCAGTAGTATACGACCCGCGGGGGCCGGGGGGGATACGCAGTATTTT
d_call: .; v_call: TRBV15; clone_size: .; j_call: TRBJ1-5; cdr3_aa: CATSRDAPGMDQPQHF; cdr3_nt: TGTGCCACCAGCAGAGATGCGCCAGGGATGGATCAGCCCCAGCATTTT
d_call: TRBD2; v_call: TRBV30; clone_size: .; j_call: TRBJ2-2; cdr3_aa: CAWSVLAGPGELFF; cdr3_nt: TGTGCCTGGAGTGTTCTAGCGGGACCCGGGGAGCTGTTTTTT
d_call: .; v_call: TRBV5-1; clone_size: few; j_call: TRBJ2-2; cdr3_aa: CASSEGLISGELFF; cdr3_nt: TGCGCCAGCAGCGAAGGACTGATTTCCGGGGAGCTGTTTTTT
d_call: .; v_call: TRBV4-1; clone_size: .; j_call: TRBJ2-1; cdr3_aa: CASSPGERSSYNEQFF; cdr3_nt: TGCGCCAGCAGCCCAGGGGAGCGGTCCTCCTACAATGAGCAGTTCTTC